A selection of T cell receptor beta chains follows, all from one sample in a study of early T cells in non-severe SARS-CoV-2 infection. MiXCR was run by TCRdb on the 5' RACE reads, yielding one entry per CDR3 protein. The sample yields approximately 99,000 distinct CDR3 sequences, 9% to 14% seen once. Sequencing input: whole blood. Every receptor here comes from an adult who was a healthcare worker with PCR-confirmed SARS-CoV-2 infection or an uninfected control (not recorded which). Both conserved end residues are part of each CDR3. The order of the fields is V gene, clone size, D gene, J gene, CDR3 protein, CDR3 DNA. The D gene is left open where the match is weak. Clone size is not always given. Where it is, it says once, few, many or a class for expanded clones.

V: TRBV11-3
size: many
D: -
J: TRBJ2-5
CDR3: CASSSSSGQETQYF
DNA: TGTGCCAGCAGCTCCTCTTCGGGGCAAGAGACCCAGTACTTC

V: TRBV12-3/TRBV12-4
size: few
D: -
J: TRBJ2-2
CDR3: CASSFTQGELFF
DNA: TGTGCCAGCAGTTTTACCCAAGGGGAGCTGTTTTTT

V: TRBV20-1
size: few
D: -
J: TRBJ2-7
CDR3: CSAESGQSSYEQYF
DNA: TGCAGTGCTGAAAGCGGGCAGAGCTCCTACGAGCAGTACTTC

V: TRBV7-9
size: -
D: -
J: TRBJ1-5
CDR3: CASSRLGFNQPQHF
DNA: TGTGCCAGCAGCCGACTGGGGTTCAATCAGCCCCAGCATTTT

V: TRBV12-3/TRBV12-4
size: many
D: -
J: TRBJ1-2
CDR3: CASSLQIGYGYTF
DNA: TGTGCCAGCAGTTTACAAATAGGGTATGGCTACACCTTC

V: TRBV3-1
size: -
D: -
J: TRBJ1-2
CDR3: CASSRSTGEIGYTF
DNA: TGTGCCAGCAGCCGAAGCACGGGGGAGATTGGCTACACCTTC

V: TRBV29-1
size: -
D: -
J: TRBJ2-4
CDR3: CSVVTKAIAKNIQYF
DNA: TGCAGCGTTGTCACCAAGGCCATAGCCAAAAACATTCAGTACTTC

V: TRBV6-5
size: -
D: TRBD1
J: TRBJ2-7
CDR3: CASSPRTGQTYEQYF
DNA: TGTGCCAGCAGTCCCCGGACAGGACAAACCTACGAGCAGTACTTC

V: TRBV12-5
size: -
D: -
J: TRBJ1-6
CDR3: CASGLDPAGTSNSPLHF
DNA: TGTGCTAGTGGTTTGGATCCCGCCGGGACATCTAATTCACCCCTCCACTTT

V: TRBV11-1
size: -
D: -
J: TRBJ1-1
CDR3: CASSLAGAEAFF
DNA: TGTGCCAGCAGCTTAGCCGGAGCTGAAGCTTTCTTT

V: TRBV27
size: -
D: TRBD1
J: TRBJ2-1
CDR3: CASSSGQLSSYNEQFF
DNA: TGTGCCAGCAGTTCGGGACAGCTGAGCTCCTACAATGAGCAGTTCTTC

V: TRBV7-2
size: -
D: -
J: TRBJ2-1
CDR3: CATEQAAPYNEQFF
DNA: TGTGCTACAGAGCAGGCGGCCCCGTACAATGAGCAGTTCTTC

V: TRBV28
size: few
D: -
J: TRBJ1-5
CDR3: CASSLGDSNQPQHF
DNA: TGTGCCAGCAGTTTAGGGGATAGCAATCAGCCCCAGCATTTT

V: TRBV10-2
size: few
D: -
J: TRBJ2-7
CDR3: CASQVGQGGTYEQYF
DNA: TGCGCCAGCCAGGTAGGGCAGGGGGGCACCTACGAGCAGTACTTC

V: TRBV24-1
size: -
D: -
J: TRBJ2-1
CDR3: CATSDMSGGTNEQFF
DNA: TGTGCCACCAGTGATATGAGTGGAGGGACCAATGAGCAGTTCTTC

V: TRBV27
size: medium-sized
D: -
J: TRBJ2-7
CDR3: CASSTRDPNRKEQYF
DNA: TGTGCCAGCAGTACGAGGGACCCCAACAGAAAAGAGCAGTACTTC

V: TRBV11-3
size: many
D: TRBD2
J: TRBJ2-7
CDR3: CASSFKRGIYEQYF
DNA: TGTGCCAGCAGCTTCAAGCGGGGGATTTACGAGCAGTACTTC

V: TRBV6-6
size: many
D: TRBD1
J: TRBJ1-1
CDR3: CASSYQGQGGTEAFF
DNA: TGTGCCAGCAGTTACCAAGGACAGGGGGGCACTGAAGCTTTCTTT

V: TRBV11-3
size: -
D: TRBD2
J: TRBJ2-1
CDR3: CASSLQRGGLTNEQFF
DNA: TGTGCCAGCAGCTTACAACGGGGGGGCCTAACCAATGAGCAGTTCTTC

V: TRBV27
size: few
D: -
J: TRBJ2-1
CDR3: CASSSATIGPTPDEQFF
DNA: TGTGCCAGCAGTTCTGCCACGATCGGCCCCACCCCCGATGAGCAGTTCTTC

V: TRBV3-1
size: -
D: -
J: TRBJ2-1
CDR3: CASRPSAGNEQFF
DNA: TGTGCCAGCAGACCGAGTGCGGGGAATGAGCAGTTCTTC

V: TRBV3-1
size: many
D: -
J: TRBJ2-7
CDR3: CASSQGLEQYF
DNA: TGTGCCAGCAGCCAAGGACTAGAGCAGTACTTC

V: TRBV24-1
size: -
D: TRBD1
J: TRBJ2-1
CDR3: CATSDARTGNEQFF
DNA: TGTGCCACCAGTGATGCTCGGACAGGGAATGAGCAGTTCTTC

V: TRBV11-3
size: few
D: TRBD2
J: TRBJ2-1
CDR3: CASGLAGGSSYNEQFF
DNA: TGTGCCAGCGGACTAGCGGGAGGAAGCTCCTACAATGAGCAGTTCTTC

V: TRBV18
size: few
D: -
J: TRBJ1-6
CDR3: CASSPSPGGYNSPLHF
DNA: TGTGCCAGCTCACCCTCCCCGGGGGGGTATAATTCACCCCTCCACTTT

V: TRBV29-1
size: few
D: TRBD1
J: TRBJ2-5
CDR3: CSVRQGSGQETQYF
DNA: TGCAGCGTTAGACAGGGGTCAGGACAAGAGACCCAGTACTTC

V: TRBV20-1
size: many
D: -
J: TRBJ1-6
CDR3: CSAPGHMGNSPLHF
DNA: TGCAGTGCGCCGGGACATATGGGAAATTCACCCCTCCACTTT

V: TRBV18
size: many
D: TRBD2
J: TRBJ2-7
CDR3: CASSLSAGGMYEQYF
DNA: TGTGCCAGCTCACTCTCAGCGGGAGGGATGTACGAGCAGTACTTC

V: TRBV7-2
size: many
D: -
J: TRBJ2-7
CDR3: CASTRRAGSSSYEQYF
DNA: TGTGCCAGCACGAGGAGAGCGGGTTCAAGCTCCTACGAGCAGTACTTC